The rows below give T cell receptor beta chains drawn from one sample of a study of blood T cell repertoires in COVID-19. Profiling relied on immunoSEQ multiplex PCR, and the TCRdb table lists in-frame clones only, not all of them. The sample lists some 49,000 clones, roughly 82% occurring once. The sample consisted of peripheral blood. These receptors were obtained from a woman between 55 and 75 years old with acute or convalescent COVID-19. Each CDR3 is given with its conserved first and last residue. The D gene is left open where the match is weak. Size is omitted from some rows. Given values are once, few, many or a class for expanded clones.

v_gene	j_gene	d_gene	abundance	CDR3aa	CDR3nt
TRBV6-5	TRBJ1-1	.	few	CASRDSGLGNTEAFF	TGTGCCAGCAGAGATTCAGGACTGGGGAACACTGAAGCTTTCTTT
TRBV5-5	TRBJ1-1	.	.	CASSLGTLSLSEAFF	TGTGCCAGCAGCTTGGGGACATTGTCCTTATCTGAAGCTTTCTTT
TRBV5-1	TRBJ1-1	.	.	CASRDQGLTEAFF	TGCGCCAGCAGGGATCAGGGGCTCACTGAAGCTTTCTTT
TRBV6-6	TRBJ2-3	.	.	CASSAKRAGQSSTQYF	TGTGCCAGCAGTGCCAAACGGGCGGGGCAAAGCAGTACGCAGTATTTT
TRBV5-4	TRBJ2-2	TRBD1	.	CASSTRQGPNTGELFF	TGTGCCAGCAGCACCCGACAGGGCCCGAACACCGGGGAGCTGTTTTTT
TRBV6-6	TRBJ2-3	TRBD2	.	CASTRLAASTDTQYF	TGTGCCAGCACCCGACTAGCGGCTAGCACAGATACGCAGTATTTT
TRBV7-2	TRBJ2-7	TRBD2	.	CASSLVGLAGVGEQYF	TGTGCCAGCAGCTTAGTAGGTCTAGCGGGAGTGGGCGAGCAGTACTTC
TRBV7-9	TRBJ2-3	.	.	CASSLGHSTSTDTQYF	TGTGCCAGCAGCTTAGGGCACAGCACTAGCACAGATACGCAGTATTTT
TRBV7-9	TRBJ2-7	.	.	CASSQDTTRYEQYF	TGTGCCAGCAGCCAGGACACGACGAGATACGAGCAGTACTTC
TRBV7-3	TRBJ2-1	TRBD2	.	CASSRGRAAEQFF	TGTGCCAGCAGCCGCGGGAGGGCCGCTGAGCAGTTCTTC
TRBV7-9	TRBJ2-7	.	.	CASSLAGNSYEQYF	TGTGCCAGCAGCTTGGCGGGAAACTCCTACGAGCAGTACTTC
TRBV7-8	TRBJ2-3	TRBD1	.	CASTHRGREDTQYF	TGTGCCAGCACCCACAGGGGGCGAGAAGATACGCAGTATTTT
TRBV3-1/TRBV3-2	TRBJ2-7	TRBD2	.	CASRSSGRVYEQYF	TGTGCCAGCAGGTCTAGCGGGAGGGTCTACGAGCAGTACTTC
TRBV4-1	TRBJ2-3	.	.	CASSSRFTDTQYF	TGCGCCAGCAGCTCCCGTTTCACAGATACGCAGTATTTT
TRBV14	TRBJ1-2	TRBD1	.	CASSLRQGWNYGYTF	TGTGCCAGCAGCCTACGACAGGGATGGAACTATGGCTACACCTTC
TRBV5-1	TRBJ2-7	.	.	CASSLAGGLPYEQYF	TGCGCCAGCAGCTTGGCCGGGGGGCTCCCCTACGAGCAGTACTTC
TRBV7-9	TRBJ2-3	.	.	CASSSHKTNTDTQYF	TGTGCCAGCAGCTCTCACAAGACTAACACAGATACGCAGTATTTT
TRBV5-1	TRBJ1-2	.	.	CASSLDPGVYYGYTF	TGCGCCAGCAGCTTGGACCCCGGAGTGTACTATGGCTACACCTTC
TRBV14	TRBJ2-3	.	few	CASSRDRSADTQYF	TGTGCCAGCAGCCGCGACAGGTCGGCAGATACGCAGTATTTT
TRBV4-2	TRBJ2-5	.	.	CASSQDLSFQETQYF	TGTGCCAGCAGCCAAGATTTGAGTTTTCAAGAGACCCAGTACTTC
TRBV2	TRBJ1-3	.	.	CALKEGDSGNTIYF	TGTGCCCTAAAAGAAGGAGACTCTGGAAACACCATATATTTT
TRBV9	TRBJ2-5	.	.	CASSVEASRKETQYF	TGTGCCAGCAGCGTAGAGGCATCTAGAAAAGAGACCCAGTACTTC
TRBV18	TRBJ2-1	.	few	CASSPQSADNEQFF	TGTGCCAGCTCACCACAATCGGCGGACAATGAGCAGTTCTTC
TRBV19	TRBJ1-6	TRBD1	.	CASSTPTGAPLHF	TGTGCCAGTAGTACCCCAACAGGGGCACCCCTCCACTTT
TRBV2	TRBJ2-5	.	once	CASRATWIQETQYF	TGTGCCAGCAGGGCGACATGGATCCAAGAGACCCAGTACTTC
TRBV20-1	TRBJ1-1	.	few	CSASSGQRTEAFF	TGCAGTGCTAGTTCAGGGCAGCGCACTGAAGCTTTCTTT
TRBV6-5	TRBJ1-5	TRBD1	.	CASSTGGGNQPQHF	TGTGCCAGCAGTACAGGGGGTGGCAATCAGCCCCAGCATTTT
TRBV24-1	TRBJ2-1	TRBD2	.	CATGRADSYNEQFF	TGTGCCACGGGGAGGGCGGACTCCTACAATGAGCAGTTCTTC
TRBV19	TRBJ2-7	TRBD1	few	CASSVSGTGVNEQYF	TGTGCCAGTAGTGTCTCAGGGACAGGGGTCAACGAGCAGTACTTC
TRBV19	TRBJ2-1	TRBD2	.	CASSSRTSATLNEQFF	TGTGCCAGTAGTTCTCGAACTAGCGCAACCCTCAATGAGCAGTTCTTC
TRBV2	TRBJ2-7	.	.	CASRPGQGAYEQYF	TGTGCCAGCAGACCGGGACAAGGAGCCTACGAGCAGTACTTC
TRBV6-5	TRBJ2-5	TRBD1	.	CASSYSAGTGKETQYF	TGTGCCAGCAGTTACTCGGCAGGGACAGGCAAAGAGACCCAGTACTTC
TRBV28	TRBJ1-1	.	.	CASSKKTGEAFF	TGTGCCAGCAGCAAAAAGACAGGTGAAGCTTTCTTT
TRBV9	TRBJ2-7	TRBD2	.	CASSVGSSGVSYEQYF	TGTGCCAGCAGCGTAGGGTCTAGCGGGGTCTCCTACGAGCAGTACTTC
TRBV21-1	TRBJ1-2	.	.	CASSKRETYGYTF	TGTGCCAGCAGCAAACGGGAGACCTATGGCTACACCTTC
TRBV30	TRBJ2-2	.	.	CAWSLGLAGELFF	TGTGCCTGGAGTCTAGGATTGGCCGGGGAGCTGTTTTTT
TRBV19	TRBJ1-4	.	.	CASSMSETNEKLFF	TGTGCCAGTAGTATGTCAGAAACTAATGAAAAACTGTTTTTT